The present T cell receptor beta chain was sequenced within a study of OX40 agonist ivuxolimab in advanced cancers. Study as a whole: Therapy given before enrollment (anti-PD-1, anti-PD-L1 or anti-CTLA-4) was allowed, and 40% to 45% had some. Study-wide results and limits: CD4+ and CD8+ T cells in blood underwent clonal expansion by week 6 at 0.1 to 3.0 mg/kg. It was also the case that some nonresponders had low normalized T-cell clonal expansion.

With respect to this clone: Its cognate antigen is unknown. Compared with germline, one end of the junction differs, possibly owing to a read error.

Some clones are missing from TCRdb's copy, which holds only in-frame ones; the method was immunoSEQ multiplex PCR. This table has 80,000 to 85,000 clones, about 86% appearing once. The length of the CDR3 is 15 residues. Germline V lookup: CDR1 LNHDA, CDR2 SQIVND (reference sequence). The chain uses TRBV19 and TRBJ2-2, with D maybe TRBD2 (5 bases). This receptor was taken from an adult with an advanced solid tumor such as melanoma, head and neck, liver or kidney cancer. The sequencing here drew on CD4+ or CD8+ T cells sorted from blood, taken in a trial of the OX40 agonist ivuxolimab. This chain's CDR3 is CASSIGAGNIGELFF. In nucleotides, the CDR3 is TGTGCCAGTAGTATAGGGGCCGGGAACATCGGGGAGCTGTTTTTT. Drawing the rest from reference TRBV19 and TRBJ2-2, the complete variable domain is DGGITQSPKYLFRKEGQNVTLSCEQNLNHDAMYWYRQDPGQGLRLIYYSQIVNDFQKGDIAEGYSVSREKKESFPLTVTSAQKNPTAFYLCASSIGAGNIGELFFGEGSRLTVL.